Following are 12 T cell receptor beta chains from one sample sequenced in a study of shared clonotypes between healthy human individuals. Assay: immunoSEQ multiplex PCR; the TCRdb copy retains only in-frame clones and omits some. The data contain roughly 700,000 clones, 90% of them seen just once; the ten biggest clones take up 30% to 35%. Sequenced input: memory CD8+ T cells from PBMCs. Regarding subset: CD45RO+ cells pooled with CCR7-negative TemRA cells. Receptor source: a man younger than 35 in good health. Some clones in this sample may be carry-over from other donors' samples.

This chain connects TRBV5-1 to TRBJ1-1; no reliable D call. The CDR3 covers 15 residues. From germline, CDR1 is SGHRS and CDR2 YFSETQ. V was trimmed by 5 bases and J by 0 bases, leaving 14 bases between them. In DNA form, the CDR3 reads TGCGCCAGCAGGACCTGGGAGGAGATGAACACTGAAGCTTTCTTT. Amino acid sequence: CASRTWEEMNTEAFF.

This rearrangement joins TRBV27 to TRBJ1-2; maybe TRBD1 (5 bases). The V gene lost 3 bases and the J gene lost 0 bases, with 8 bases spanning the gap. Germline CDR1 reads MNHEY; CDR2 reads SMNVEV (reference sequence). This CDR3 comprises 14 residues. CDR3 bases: TGTGCCAGCAGTTTGACAGTTTCTAACTATGGCTACACCTTC. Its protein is CASSLTVSNYGYTF.

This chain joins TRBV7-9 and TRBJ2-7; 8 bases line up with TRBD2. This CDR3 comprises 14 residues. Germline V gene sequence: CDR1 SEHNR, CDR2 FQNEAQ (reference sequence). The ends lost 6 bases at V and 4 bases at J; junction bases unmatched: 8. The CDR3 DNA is TGTGCCAGCAGTTCCGGACTAGCCTATTACGAGCAGTACTTC. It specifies CASSSGLAYYEQYF.

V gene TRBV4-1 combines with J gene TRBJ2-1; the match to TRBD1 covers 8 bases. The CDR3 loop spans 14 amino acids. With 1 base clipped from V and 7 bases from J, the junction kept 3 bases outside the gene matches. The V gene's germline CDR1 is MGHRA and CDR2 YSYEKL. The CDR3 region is CASSQGTGFNEQFF. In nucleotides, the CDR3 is TGCGCCAGCAGCCAAGGGACAGGGTTTAATGAGCAGTTCTTC.

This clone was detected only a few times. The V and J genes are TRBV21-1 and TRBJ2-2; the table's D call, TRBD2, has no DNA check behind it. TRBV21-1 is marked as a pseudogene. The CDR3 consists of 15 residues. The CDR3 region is CASSKPRAEGGELFF. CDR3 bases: TGTGCCAGCAGCAAACCCCGGGCTGAGGGCGGGGAGCTGTTTTTT.

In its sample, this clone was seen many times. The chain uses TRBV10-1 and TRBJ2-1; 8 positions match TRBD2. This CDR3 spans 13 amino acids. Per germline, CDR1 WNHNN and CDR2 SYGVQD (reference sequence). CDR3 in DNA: TGCCCGTCTCGGGGGGGCTCCTACAATGAGCAGTTCTTC. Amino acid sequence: CPSRGGSYNEQFF.

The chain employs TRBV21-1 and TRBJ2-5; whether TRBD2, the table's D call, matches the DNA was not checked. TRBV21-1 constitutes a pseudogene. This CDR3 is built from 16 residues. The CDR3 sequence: CASSKGVRGVGETQYF. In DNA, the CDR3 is TGTGCCAGCAGCAAAGGGGTTCGGGGTGTTGGCGAGACCCAGTACTTC.

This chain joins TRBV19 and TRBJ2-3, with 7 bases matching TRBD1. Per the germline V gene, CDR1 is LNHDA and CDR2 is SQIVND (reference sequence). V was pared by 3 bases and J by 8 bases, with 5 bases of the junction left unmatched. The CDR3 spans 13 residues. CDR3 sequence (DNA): TGTGCCAGTAGTATTATTCCAGGGGGTACGCAGTATTTT. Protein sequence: CASSIIPGGTQYF.

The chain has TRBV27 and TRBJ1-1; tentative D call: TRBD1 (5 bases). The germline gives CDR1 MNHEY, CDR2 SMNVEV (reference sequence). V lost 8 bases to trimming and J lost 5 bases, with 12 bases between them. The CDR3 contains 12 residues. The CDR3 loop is CASGGVVTEAFF. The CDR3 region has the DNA TGTGCCAGCGGGGGAGTGGTGACTGAAGCTTTCTTT.

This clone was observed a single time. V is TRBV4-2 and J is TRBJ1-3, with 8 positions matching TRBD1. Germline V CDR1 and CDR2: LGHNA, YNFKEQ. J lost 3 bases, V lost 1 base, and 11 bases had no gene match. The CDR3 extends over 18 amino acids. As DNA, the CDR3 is TGTGCCAGCAGCCAAGTTTCAGGGGGCTTCGGGGATGGAAACACCATATATTTT. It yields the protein CASSQVSGGFGDGNTIYF.

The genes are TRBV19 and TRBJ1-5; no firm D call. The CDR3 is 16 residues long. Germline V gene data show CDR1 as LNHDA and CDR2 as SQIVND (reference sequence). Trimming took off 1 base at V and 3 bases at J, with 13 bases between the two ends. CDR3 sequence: CASSIARAAYNQPQHF. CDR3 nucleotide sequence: TGTGCCAGTAGTATAGCTAGGGCAGCCTACAATCAGCCCCAGCATTTT.

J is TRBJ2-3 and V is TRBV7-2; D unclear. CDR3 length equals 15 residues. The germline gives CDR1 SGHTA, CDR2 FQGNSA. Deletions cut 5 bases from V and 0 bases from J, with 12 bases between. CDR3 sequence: CASSPSSTSTDTQYF. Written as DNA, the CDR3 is TGTGCCAGCAGCCCATCCTCCACGAGCACAGATACGCAGTATTTT.